The clone carrying this T cell receptor beta chain was seen once. V was cut by 6 bases and J by 4 bases, with 13 bases left in between. The CDR3 has 14 amino acids. Germline loops: CDR1 SGDLS, CDR2 YYNGEE. A second PCR, run for about 7 to 12 cycles, used a sample-barcoded 5' primer plus a J-beta primer mix. MiXCR, run by TCRdb on the 5' RACE reads, gives a single entry per CDR3 protein. This repertoire shows hundreds of thousands of distinct CDR3 sequences, around two thirds found once; its top ten account for roughly a quarter. The source of the sample is a study of blood T cells in healthy people across ages.

The sequencing input was blood. The rearrangement uses TRBV9 and TRBJ1-4; tentative D call: TRBD1 (5 bases). This receptor was identified in a man aged 25-45 years in good health. The CDR3 sequence is CASKRGVGNEKLFF. CDR3 DNA sequence: TGTGCCAGCAAGAGGGGCGTCGGTAATGAAAAACTGTTTTTT.